This TCR beta chain was captured in a study of blood T cell repertoires in COVID-19. TCRdb's copy holds only in-frame clones and misses some; the assay was immunoSEQ multiplex PCR. The table includes under 250,000 clones, about 90% detected once. This clone was counted a few times. Sequenced: PBMCs or T cells enriched from blood (not recorded which). The sequence derives from a woman aged 25 to 45 who had been exposed to COVID-19.

The CDR3 reads CASSLEGWQPQHF. The CDR3 bases are TGTGCCAGTAGTCTGGAGGGTTGGCAGCCCCAGCATTTT. This sequence joins TRBV19 and TRBJ1-5; D unclear. The germline V gene has CDR1 LNHDA and CDR2 SQIVND (reference sequence). The CDR3 consists of 13 residues. The V end lost 5 bases, the J end lost 7 bases, and 12 bases lay between the germline ends. The variable domain in full, with the rest retrieved from reference TRBV19 and TRBJ1-5, is DGGITQSPKYLFRKEGQNVTLSCEQNLNHDAMYWYRQDPGQGLRLIYYSQIVNDFQKGDIAEGYSVSREKKESFPLTVTSAQKNPTAFYLCASSLEGWQPQHFGDGTRLSIL.